These 24 T cell receptor beta chains were all obtained from the same sample, sequenced in a study of blood T cell repertoires in COVID-19. Here immunoSEQ multiplex PCR was the method, and the copy in TCRdb shows in-frame clones only, minus some. The repertoire holds approximately 230,000 clones, approximately 86% seen once, with 14% to 15% in the top ten. The sample taken for sequencing was PBMCs or T cells enriched from blood (not recorded which). Receptor source: a woman in her forties or fifties with acute COVID-19.

Only a few counts were recorded for this clone. V gene TRBV7-3 combines with J gene TRBJ1-1, with TRBD1 as a possible D gene (5 bases). The CDR3 has 13 residues. The ends were cut back, 5 bases at V and 4 bases at J, with 11 bases in the middle. Per germline, CDR1 SGHTA and CDR2 FQGTGA. The CDR3, as DNA: TGTGCCAGCAGCGCGACAGAAGGCACTGAAGCTTTCTTT. This encodes CASSATEGTEAFF.

The V and J genes are TRBV7-2 and TRBJ1-1, with D maybe TRBD1 (5 bases). Germline loops: CDR1 SGHTA, CDR2 FQGNSA. This CDR3 is 15 amino acids long. The V gene lost 2 bases and the J gene lost 4 bases, with 14 bases spanning the gap. CDR3 residues: CASSLLGRVRTEAFF. In nucleotides, the CDR3 is TGTGCCAGCAGCTTACTCGGCAGGGTACGCACTGAAGCTTTCTTT.

CDR3 coding DNA: TGTGCCACCCGGGGGGGGGTGGGGCGGCATACGCAGTATTTT. It codes for CATRGGVGRHTQYF. V usage is TRBV7-2 and J usage is TRBJ2-3, with TRBD2 matching over 8 bases. The germline V gene has CDR1 SGHTA and CDR2 FQGNSA. V shed 10 bases, J shed 7 bases, and the junction held 13 bases outside the gene matches. This CDR3 comprises 14 residues.

This clone was seen once. This chain joins TRBV27 and TRBJ2-1; 13 bases are shared with TRBD2. Germline-derived CDR1 and CDR2 are MNHEY and SMNVEV (reference sequence). V trimming: 1 base; J trimming: 9 bases; junction bases outside the gene matches: 15. The CDR3 is 19 amino acids. The CDR3 reads CASSLLRGAGTSGVGEQFF. CDR3 coding DNA: TGTGCCAGCAGTTTATTGAGGGGGGCCGGGACTAGCGGGGTAGGTGAGCAGTTCTTC.

This clone appeared once. CDR3 amino acids: CASSSLTGVGTEAFF. CDR3 bases: TGTGCCAGCAGCTCCTTAACAGGGGTGGGAACTGAAGCTTTCTTT. The chain joins TRBV7-6 to TRBJ1-1; 7 positions match TRBD1. The ends lost 4 bases at V and 5 bases at J; junction bases unmatched: 10. The CDR3 is made up of 15 amino acids. From germline, CDR1 is SGHVS and CDR2 FNYEAQ.

This clone has a single count. The gene calls are TRBV3-1 (or the pseudogene TRBV3-2) and TRBJ1-5; D remains ambiguous. The CDR3 has 12 amino acids. V was pared by 1 base and J by 9 bases, with 7 bases between. Germline loops: CDR1 LGHDT, CDR2 YNNKEL (reference sequence). The CDR3 here is CASSQGIRPQHF. CDR3 nucleotide sequence: TGTGCCAGCAGCCAAGGTATCCGGCCCCAGCATTTT.

This clone was counted once. V usage is TRBV3-1 (or the pseudogene TRBV3-2) and J usage is TRBJ2-3, with 8 bases that match TRBD2. After removal of 0 bases from V and 8 bases from J, the junction contained 16 bases not matched to a gene. The CDR3 spans 18 residues. Germline CDR1 and CDR2: LGHDT and YNNKEL (reference sequence). The CDR3 coding sequence is TGTGCCAGCAGCCAAGATGTCCGACTAGCGCCCAGGGCGGTTACGCAGTATTTT. This codes for CASSQDVRLAPRAVTQYF.

This sequence joins TRBV18 and TRBJ2-7; 8 nucleotides agree with TRBD1. J lost 0 bases, V lost 2 bases, and 9 bases had no gene match. This CDR3 spans 17 amino acids. From germline, CDR1 is KGHSH and CDR2 LQKENI. CDR3 amino acids: CASSPAYGTGYSYEQYF. The CDR3 DNA follows: TGTGCCAGCTCACCAGCTTACGGGACAGGTTACTCCTACGAGCAGTACTTC.

The genes are TRBV19 and TRBJ2-1; weak D call: TRBD1 (6 bases). This CDR3 has 12 residues. The germline CDR1 and CDR2 sequences are LNHDA and SQIVND (reference sequence). Trimming took 6 bases from V and 8 from J, leaving 11 bases between them. The CDR3 loop reads CASRRDIDEQFF. DNA of the CDR3: TGTGCCAGTAGACGGGACATCGATGAGCAGTTCTTC.

The V call is TRBV27, the J call TRBJ2-1, with D maybe TRBD1 (6 bases). There are 15 residues in the CDR3. Germline V gene sequence: CDR1 MNHEY, CDR2 SMNVEV (reference sequence). V lost 7 bases, J lost 9 bases, and 22 bases lay in between. CDR3 nucleotide sequence: TGTGCCAGCACCGACTTCCAGGGGAAGCCCATTGAGCAGTTCTTC. Its translation: CASTDFQGKPIEQFF.

CDR3 protein: CASSHPEATGDNYGYTF. The CDR3 DNA reads TGTGCCAGCAGCCACCCCGAGGCAACAGGGGATAACTATGGCTACACCTTC. This sequence joins TRBV16 and TRBJ1-2; TRBD1 aligns across 7 bases. This CDR3 is built from 17 residues. Per germline, CDR1 KGHSY and CDR2 FQNENV. V dropped 3 bases and J dropped 1; count of bases not matched to a gene: 11. The whole variable domain, remainder taken from reference TRBV16 and TRBJ1-2, is GEEVAQTPKHLVRGEGQKAKLYCAPIKGHSYVFWYQQVLKNEFKFLISFQNENVFDETGMPKERFSAKCLPNSPCSLEIQATKLEDSAVYFCASSHPEATGDNYGYTFGSGTRLTVV.

The chain recombines TRBV5-1 with TRBJ1-2, with 9 positions matching TRBD1. The CDR3 covers 18 residues. Germline CDR1 is SGHRS and CDR2 is YFSETQ. The ends lost 4 bases at V and 4 bases at J; junction bases unmatched: 17. CDR3 sequence (DNA): TGCGCCAGCAGCAGAACCGGGACAGGGCCCTCGGGTCGCTATGGCTACACCTTC. The encoded protein is CASSRTGTGPSGRYGYTF.

The rearrangement joins TRBV7-6 to TRBJ2-3; 12 nucleotides match TRBD2. The CDR3 is made up of 17 amino acids. The V gene end was trimmed by 1 base and the J gene end by 5 bases; junction bases not matched to a gene: 7. Germline CDR1 and CDR2: SGHVS and FNYEAQ. The CDR3 DNA reads as TGTGCCAGCAGCTTAGTCCCCCCTAGCGGGAGGGTAGATACGCAGTATTTT. Encoded protein: CASSLVPPSGRVDTQYF.

This sequence joins TRBV28 and TRBJ2-1; tentative D call: TRBD1 (6 bases). Germline V CDR1 and CDR2: MDHEN, SYDVKM. The CDR3 loop spans 13 amino acids. V dropped 2 bases and J dropped 6 bases, with 8 bases sitting between them. The DNA for the CDR3 is TGTGCCAGCAGTTTAGCAGGGGCCAATGAGCAGTTCTTC. The encoded protein is CASSLAGANEQFF.

This CDR3 is CASSSPSSGRTGELFF. CDR3 DNA: TGTGCCAGCAGTTCCCCCTCTAGCGGGAGAACCGGGGAGCTGTTTTTT. This sequence joins TRBV28 and TRBJ2-2; 10 positions match TRBD2. Unmatched junction bases numbered 7, after V lost 4 bases and J lost 5 bases. The V gene's germline CDR1 is MDHEN and CDR2 SYDVKM. CDR3 length: 16 amino acids.

This clone was found a few times. V gene TRBV7-3 combines with J gene TRBJ1-2, with a possible D match to TRBD1 (6 bases). V was shortened by 2 bases and J by 4 bases, with 11 bases between the two germline ends. The CDR3 is 14 amino acids. CDR1 and CDR2 (germline): SGHTA, FQGTGA. CDR3 region: CASSLATGGYGYTF. Written as DNA, the CDR3 is TGTGCCAGCAGCTTAGCGACAGGTGGCTATGGCTACACCTTC.

V gene TRBV30 combines with J gene TRBJ1-2, with D possibly being TRBD1 (5 bases). Trimming cost V 0 bases and J 3 bases, with 8 bases left between them. Germline-derived CDR1 and CDR2 are GTSNPN and SVGIG (reference sequence). CDR3 length: 13 amino acids. The CDR3 nucleotides read TGTGCCTGGAGTGTACGGGACTACTATGGCTACACCTTC. Encoded protein: CAWSVRDYYGYTF.

This chain links TRBV28 with TRBJ2-7, with 11 nucleotides matching TRBD1. This CDR3 comprises 14 residues. Germline V lookup: CDR1 MDHEN, CDR2 SYDVKM. V was clipped by 5 bases and J by 7 bases; unmatched bases: 7. This CDR3 reads CASSHGQGAYEQYF. The CDR3 DNA sequence: TGTGCCAGCAGTCACGGACAGGGGGCGTATGAGCAGTACTTC.

This chain links TRBV7-2 with TRBJ1-1, with 7 bases lining up with TRBD1. This CDR3 is built from 13 residues. The germline gives CDR1 SGHTA, CDR2 FQGNSA. With 5 bases clipped from V and 5 bases from J, the junction kept 5 bases outside the gene matches. The CDR3 sequence is CASSLGTATEAFF. The CDR3 nucleotides read TGTGCCAGCAGCCTGGGGACAGCTACTGAAGCTTTCTTT.

V and J are TRBV14 and TRBJ2-3, with a possible D match to TRBD1 (5 bases). V was cut by 6 bases and J by 3 bases, with 10 bases left in between. Looked up from germline, CDR1 is SGHDN and CDR2 is FVKESK. There are 13 residues in the CDR3. CDR3 region: CASRAGITDTQYF. The CDR3 nucleotides are TGTGCCAGCAGGGCAGGGATAACAGATACGCAGTATTTT.

The CDR3, as DNA: TGTGCCAGCAGACGGGTAACCGGGGAGCTGTTTTTT. It codes for CASRRVTGELFF. V gene TRBV27 combines with J gene TRBJ2-2; D not certain. V lost 6 bases to trimming and J lost 5 bases, with 7 bases between them. This CDR3 contains 12 residues. In germline, CDR1 is MNHEY, CDR2 SMNVEV (reference sequence).

V usage is TRBV2 and J usage is TRBJ1-1; D is perhaps TRBD1 (5 bases). The CDR3 is 13 residues long. Germline CDR1 reads SNHLY; CDR2 reads FYNNEI. The V gene lost 4 bases and the J gene lost 1 base, with 7 bases spanning the gap. Here the CDR3 DNA reads TGTGCCAGCAGTGGTGACAGGAACACTGAAGCTTTCTTT. This gives the protein CASSGDRNTEAFF. Full variable domain (rest looked up from reference TRBV2 and TRBJ1-1): EPEVTQTPSHQVTQMGQEVILRCVPISNHLYFYWYRQILGQKVEFLVSFYNNEISEKSEIFDDQFSVERPDGSNFTLKIRSTKLEDSAMYFCASSGDRNTEAFFGQGTRLTVV.

The genes are TRBV7-8 and TRBJ2-7; 11 nucleotides align to TRBD2. Germline CDR1 and CDR2: SGHVS and FQNEAQ. The V gene end was trimmed by 3 bases and the J gene end by 5 bases; junction bases not matched to a gene: 6. CDR3 length: 15 residues. DNA of the CDR3: TGTGCCAGCAGCTTTACTAGCGGGAGTCCCCACGAGCAGTACTTC. Its protein is CASSFTSGSPHEQYF.

This clone was detected once. This sequence joins TRBV18 and TRBJ1-6; tentatively, D is TRBD1 (6 bases). CDR1 and CDR2 from the germline V gene are KGHSH and LQKENI. This CDR3 is 14 amino acids long. V shed 1 base and J shed 7 bases, with 8 bases lying between them. Written as DNA, the CDR3 is TGTGCCAGCTCACCACAGGGGGGGAATTCACCCCTCCACTTT. Its protein product is CASSPQGGNSPLHF.